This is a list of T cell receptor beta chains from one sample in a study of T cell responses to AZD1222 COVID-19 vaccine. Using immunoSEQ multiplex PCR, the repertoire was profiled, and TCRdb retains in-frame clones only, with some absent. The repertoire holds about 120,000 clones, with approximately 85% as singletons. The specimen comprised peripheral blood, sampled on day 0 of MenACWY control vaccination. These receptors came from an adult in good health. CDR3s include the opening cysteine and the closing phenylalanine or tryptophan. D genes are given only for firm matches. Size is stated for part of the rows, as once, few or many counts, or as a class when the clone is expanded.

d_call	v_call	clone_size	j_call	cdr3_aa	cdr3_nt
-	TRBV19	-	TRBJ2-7	CASSILGSSSYEQYF	TGTGCCAGTAGTATATTAGGCTCCAGCTCCTACGAGCAGTACTTC
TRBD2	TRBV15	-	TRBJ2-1	CATGLGTSWNEQFF	TGTGCCACCGGACTAGGGACTAGCTGGAATGAGCAGTTCTTC
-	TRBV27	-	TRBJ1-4	CASSFKEATNEKLFF	TGTGCCAGCAGTTTTAAGGAGGCAACTAATGAAAAACTGTTTTTT
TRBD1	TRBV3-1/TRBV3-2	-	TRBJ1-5	CASSRLRGQPQHF	TGTGCCAGCAGCCGCCTCAGGGGGCAGCCCCAGCATTTT
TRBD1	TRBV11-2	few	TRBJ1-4	CASSLETGGNEKLFF	TGTGCCAGCAGCTTGGAGACAGGGGGTAATGAAAAACTGTTTTTT
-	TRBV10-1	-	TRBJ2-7	CASLPRPRHEQYF	TGCGCCAGCCTCCCACGACCGCGCCACGAGCAGTACTTC
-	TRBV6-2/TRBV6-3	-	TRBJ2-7	CASSYRTAGTYEQYF	TGTGCCAGCAGTTATAGGACCGCCGGTACCTACGAGCAGTACTTC
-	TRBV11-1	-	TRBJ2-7	CASSLGTPYEQYF	TGTGCCAGCAGCTTGGGGACTCCCTACGAGCAGTACTTC
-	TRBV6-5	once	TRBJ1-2	CASRDSSANYGYTF	TGTGCCAGCAGGGACTCGAGTGCGAACTATGGCTACACCTTC
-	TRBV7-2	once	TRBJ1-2	CASSSWDLGNYGYTF	TGTGCCAGCAGCTCCTGGGACCTGGGGAACTATGGCTACACCTTC
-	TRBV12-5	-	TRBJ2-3	CASGLNRGQSSTDTQYF	TGTGCTAGTGGTTTGAACCGGGGCCAGTCTAGCACAGATACGCAGTATTTT
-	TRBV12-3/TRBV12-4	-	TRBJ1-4	CASSRDGSEKLFF	TGTGCCAGCAGCCGGGACGGTAGTGAAAAACTGTTTTTT
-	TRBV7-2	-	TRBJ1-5	CASSLEFWGNQPQHF	TGTGCCAGCAGCTTAGAGTTCTGGGGGAATCAGCCCCAGCATTTT
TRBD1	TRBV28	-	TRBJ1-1	CAHRGNTEAFF	TGTGCCCACAGGGGGAACACTGAAGCTTTCTTT
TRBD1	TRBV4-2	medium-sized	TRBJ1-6	CASSQDGTGASRSPLHF	TGTGCCAGCAGCCAAGATGGGACAGGGGCTAGTAGGTCACCCCTCCACTTT
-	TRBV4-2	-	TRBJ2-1	CASSQDARGEGLAGGEQFF	TGTGCCAGCAGCCAAGATGCTCGAGGCGAGGGACTCGCTGGGGGTGAGCAGTTCTTC
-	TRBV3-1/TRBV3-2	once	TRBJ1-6	CASSQDIPSYPSPLHF	TGTGCCAGCAGCCAAGATATACCCTCCTACCCTTCACCCCTCCACTTT
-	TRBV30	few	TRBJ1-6	CAWGRQENSPLHF	TGTGCCTGGGGACGGCAGGAGAATTCACCCCTCCACTTT
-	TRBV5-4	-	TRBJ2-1	CASSLGGEQFF	TGTGCCAGCAGCTTGGGCGGAGAGCAGTTCTTC
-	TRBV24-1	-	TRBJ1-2	CATSDSGGAYGYTF	TGTGCCACCAGTGATTCGGGGGGCGCGTATGGCTACACCTTC
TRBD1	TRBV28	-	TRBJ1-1	CASIPGGEDTEAFF	TGTGCCAGCATCCCAGGGGGTGAGGACACTGAAGCTTTCTTT
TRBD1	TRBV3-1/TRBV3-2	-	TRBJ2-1	CASSRGTGNNEQFF	TGTGCCAGCAGCCGAGGGACAGGGAACAATGAGCAGTTCTTC
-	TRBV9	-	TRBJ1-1	CASSVAMTDTEAFF	TGTGCCAGCAGCGTAGCTATGACAGACACTGAAGCTTTCTTT